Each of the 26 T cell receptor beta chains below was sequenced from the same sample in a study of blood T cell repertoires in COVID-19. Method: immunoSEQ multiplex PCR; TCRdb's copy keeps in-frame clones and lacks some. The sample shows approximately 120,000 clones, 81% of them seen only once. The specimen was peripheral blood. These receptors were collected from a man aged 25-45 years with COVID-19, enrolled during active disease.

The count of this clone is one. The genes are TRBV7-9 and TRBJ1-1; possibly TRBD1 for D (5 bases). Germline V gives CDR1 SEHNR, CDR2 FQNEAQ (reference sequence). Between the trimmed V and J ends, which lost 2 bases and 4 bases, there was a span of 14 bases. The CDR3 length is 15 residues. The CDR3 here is CASSLLERGVTEAFF. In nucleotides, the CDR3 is TGTGCCAGCAGCTTACTAGAAAGGGGCGTCACTGAAGCTTTCTTT.

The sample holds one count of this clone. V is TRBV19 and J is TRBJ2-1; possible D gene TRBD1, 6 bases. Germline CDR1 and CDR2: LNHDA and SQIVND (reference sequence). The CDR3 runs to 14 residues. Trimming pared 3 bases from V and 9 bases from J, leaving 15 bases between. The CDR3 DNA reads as TGTGCCAGTAGTATGCACGGGGAAGGGGGTGAGCAGTTCTTC. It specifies CASSMHGEGGEQFF.

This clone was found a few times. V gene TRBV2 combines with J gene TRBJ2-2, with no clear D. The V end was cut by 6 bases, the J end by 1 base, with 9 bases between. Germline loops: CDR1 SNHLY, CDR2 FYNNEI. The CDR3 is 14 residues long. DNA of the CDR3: TGTGCCAGCAGCCGCGGCAGGAACACCGGGGAGCTGTTTTTT. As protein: CASSRGRNTGELFF.

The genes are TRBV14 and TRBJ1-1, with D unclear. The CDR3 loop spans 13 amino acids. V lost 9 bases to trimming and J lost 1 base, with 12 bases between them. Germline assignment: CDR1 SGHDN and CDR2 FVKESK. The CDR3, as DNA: TGTGCCAGTATGAACACCGCGAACACTGAAGCTTTCTTT. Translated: CASMNTANTEAFF.

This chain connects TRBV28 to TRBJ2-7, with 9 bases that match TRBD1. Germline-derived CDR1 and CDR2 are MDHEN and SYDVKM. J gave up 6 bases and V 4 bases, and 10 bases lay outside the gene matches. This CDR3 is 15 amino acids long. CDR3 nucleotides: TGTGCCAGCAGTTCCACAGGGGGCGCTTTTCGCGAGCAGTACTTC. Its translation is CASSSTGGAFREQYF.

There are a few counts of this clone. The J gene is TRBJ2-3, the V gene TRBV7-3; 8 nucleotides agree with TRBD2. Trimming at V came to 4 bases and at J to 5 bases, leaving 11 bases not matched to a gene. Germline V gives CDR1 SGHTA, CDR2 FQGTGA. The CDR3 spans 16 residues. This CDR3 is CASSSRGGRFKDTQYF. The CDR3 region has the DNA TGTGCCAGCAGCTCCCGGGGGGGCCGTTTTAAAGATACGCAGTATTTT.

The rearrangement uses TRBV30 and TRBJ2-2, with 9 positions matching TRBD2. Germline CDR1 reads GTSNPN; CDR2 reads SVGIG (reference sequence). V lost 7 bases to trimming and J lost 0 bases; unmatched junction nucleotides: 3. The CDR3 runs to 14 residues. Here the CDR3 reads CAFERGANTGELFF. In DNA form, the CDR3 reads TGTGCCTTTGAGCGGGGGGCGAACACCGGGGAGCTGTTTTTT.

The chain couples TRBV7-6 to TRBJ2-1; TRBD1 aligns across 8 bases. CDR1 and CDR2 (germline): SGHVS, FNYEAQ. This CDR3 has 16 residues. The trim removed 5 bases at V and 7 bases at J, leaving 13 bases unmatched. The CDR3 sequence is CASSPQTGTGLNEQFF. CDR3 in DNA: TGTGCCAGCAGCCCCCAAACCGGGACAGGATTGAATGAGCAGTTCTTC.

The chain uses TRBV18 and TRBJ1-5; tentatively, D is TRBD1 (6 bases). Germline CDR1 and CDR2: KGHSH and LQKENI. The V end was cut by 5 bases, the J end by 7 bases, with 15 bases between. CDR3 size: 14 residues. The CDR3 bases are TGTGCCAGCTCATCGTACAGGGTGGGCCAGCCCCAGCATTTT. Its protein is CASSSYRVGQPQHF.

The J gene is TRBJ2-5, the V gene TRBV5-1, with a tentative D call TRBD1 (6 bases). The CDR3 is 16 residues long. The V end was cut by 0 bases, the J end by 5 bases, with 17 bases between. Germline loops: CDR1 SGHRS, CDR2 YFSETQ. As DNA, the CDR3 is TGCGCCAGCAGCTTGGGGGACATTATCACCCCCGAGACCCAGTACTTC. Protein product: CASSLGDIITPETQYF.

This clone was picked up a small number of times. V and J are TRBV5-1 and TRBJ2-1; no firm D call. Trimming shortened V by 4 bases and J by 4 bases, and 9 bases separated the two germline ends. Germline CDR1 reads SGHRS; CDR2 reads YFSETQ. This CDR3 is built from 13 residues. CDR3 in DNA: TGCGCCAGCAGCATGGTCAGATACAATGAGCAGTTCTTC. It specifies CASSMVRYNEQFF.

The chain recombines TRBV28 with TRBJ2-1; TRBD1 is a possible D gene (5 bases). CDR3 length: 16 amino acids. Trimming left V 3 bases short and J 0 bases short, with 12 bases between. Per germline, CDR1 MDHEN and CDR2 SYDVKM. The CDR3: CASSFAGLGSYNEQFF. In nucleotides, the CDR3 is TGTGCCAGCAGTTTTGCAGGGCTCGGCTCCTACAATGAGCAGTTCTTC. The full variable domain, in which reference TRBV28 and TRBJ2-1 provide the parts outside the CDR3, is DVKVTQSSRYLVKRTGEKVFLECVQDMDHENMFWYRQDPGLGLRLIYFSYDVKMKEKGDIPEGYSVSREKKERFSLILESASTNQTSMYLCASSFAGLGSYNEQFFGPGTRLTVL.

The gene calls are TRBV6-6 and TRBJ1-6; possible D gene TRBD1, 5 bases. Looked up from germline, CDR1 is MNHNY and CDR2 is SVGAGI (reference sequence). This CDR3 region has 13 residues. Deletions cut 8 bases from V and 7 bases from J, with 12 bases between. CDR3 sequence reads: CASREGENSPLHF. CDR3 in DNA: TGTGCCAGCCGAGAAGGGGAAAATTCACCCCTCCACTTT.

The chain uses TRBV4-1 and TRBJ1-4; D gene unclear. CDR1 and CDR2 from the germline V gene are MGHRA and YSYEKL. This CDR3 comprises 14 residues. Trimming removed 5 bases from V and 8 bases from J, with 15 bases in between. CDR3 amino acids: CASSLGRVGEKLFF. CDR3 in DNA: TGCGCCAGCAGCTTAGGGAGGGTCGGCGAAAAACTGTTTTTT.

CDR3 sequence: CASSRAFGNTIYF. The CDR3, as DNA: TGTGCCAGTAGTAGGGCGTTTGGAAACACCATATATTTT. This chain connects TRBV19 to TRBJ1-3; D not certain. Germline V gives CDR1 LNHDA, CDR2 SQIVND (reference sequence). The CDR3 is 13 amino acids. Trimming pared 4 bases from V and 3 bases from J, leaving 7 bases between.

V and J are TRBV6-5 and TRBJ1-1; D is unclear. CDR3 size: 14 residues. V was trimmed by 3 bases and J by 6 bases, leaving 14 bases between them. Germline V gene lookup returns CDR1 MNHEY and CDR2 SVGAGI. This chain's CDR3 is CASSYLSAVSEAFF. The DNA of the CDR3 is TGTGCCAGCAGTTATCTGTCGGCGGTCTCTGAAGCTTTCTTT.

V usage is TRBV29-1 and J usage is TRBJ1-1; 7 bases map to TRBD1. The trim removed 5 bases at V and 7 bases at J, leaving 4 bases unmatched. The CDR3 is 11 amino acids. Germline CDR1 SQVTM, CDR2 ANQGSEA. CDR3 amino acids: CSVLNRGEAFF. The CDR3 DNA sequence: TGCAGCGTTCTAAACAGGGGTGAAGCTTTCTTT.

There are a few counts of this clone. DNA of the CDR3: TGTGCCAGCAGTTGGACTAGCGGGACCTACGAGCAGTACTTC. Translation: CASSWTSGTYEQYF. The V and J genes are TRBV6-5 and TRBJ2-7; 12 nucleotides agree with TRBD2. CDR1 is MNHEY, CDR2 SVGAGI, per germline. V shed 4 bases, J shed 2 bases, and the junction held 0 bases outside the gene matches. The CDR3 totals 14 residues.

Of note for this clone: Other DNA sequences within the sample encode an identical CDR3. CDR3 sequence (DNA): TGTGCCAGCAGCCCGGCGGGGAACACTGAAGCTTTCTTT. Protein product: CASSPAGNTEAFF. The rearrangement links TRBV28 to TRBJ1-1; no definite D call. This CDR3 comprises 13 residues. The V end was cut by 6 bases, the J end by 1 base, with 9 bases between. Germline CDR1 MDHEN, CDR2 SYDVKM.

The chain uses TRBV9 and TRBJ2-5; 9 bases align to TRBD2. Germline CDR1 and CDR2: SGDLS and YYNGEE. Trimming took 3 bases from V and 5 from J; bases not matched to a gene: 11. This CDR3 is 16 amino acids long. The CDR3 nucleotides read TGTGCCAGCAGCGCTTTCGGACTAGCGTACGGGGAGACCCAGTACTTC. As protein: CASSAFGLAYGETQYF. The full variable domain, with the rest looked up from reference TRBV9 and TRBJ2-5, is DSGVTQTPKHLITATGQRVTLRCSPRSGDLSVYWYQQSLDQGLQFLIQYYNGEERAKGNILERFSAQQFPDLHSELNLSSLELGDSALYFCASSAFGLAYGETQYFGPGTRLLVL.

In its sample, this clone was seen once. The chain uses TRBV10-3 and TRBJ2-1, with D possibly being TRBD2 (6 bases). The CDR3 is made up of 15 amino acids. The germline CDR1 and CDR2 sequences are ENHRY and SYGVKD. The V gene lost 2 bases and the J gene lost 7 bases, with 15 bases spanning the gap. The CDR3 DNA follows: TGTGCCATCAGTGAGCCATCTCTAGCGTCAAATGAGCAGTTCTTC. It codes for CAISEPSLASNEQFF.

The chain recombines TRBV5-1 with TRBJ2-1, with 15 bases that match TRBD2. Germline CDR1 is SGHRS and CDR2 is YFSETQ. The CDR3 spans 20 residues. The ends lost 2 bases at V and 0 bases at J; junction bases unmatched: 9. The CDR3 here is CASSFQGLAGGLSSYNEQFF. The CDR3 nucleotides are TGCGCCAGCAGCTTCCAGGGACTAGCGGGAGGCTTAAGCTCCTACAATGAGCAGTTCTTC.

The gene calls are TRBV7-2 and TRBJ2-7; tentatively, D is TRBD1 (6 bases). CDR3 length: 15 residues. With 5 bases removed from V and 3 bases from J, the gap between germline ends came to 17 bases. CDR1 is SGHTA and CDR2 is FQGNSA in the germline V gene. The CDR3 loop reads CASSPTGFSGYEQYF. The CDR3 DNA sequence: TGTGCCAGCAGCCCCACAGGGTTTTCAGGCTACGAGCAGTACTTC.

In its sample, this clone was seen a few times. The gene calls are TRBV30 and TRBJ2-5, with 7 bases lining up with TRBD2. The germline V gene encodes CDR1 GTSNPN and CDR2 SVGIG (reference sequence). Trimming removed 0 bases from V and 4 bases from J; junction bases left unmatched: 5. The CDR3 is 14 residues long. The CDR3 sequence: CAWSVFPGGETQYF. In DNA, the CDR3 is TGTGCCTGGAGTGTGTTTCCGGGGGGAGAGACCCAGTACTTC.

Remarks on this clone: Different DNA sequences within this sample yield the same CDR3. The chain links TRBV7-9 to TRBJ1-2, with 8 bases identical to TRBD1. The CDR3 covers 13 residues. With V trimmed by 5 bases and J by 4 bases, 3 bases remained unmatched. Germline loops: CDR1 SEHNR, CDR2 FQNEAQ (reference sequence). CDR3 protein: CASSPGQAYGYTF. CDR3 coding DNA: TGTGCCAGCAGCCCGGGACAGGCCTATGGCTACACCTTC.

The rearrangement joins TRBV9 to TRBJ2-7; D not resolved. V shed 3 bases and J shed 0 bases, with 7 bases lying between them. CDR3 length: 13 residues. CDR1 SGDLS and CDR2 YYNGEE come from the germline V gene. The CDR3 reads CASSDSSSYEQYF. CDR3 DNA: TGTGCCAGCAGCGATTCTAGCTCCTACGAGCAGTACTTC.